This TCR beta chain is drawn from a study of T cell repertoires in cytomegalovirus infection. Study-level background: Based on public TCR beta signatures, there were indications of CMV infection and of a matching HLA type.

V dropped 1 base and J dropped 7; count of bases not matched to a gene: 4. From germline, CDR1 is SGHTA and CDR2 FQGNSA. This CDR3 contains 15 residues. TCRdb re-called the reads through MiXCR, storing one row per CDR3 protein. In the table there are approximately 240,000 distinct CDR3 sequences, about 12% of which are singletons. General study results and limits: Carriage of CMV together with the relevant HLA was identifiable through cumulative public TCR beta family frequency. HLA-C-restricted, CMV-specific TCR beta clonotypes were dominant ex vivo.

This clonotype occurred many times. Its antigen is not known. The chain recombines TRBV7-2 with TRBJ2-1, with 10 bases that match TRBD2. The sample consisted of PBMCs. The sequence came from a human donor in good health (CMV status not recorded). Some clones in this sample may be carry-over from other donors' samples. The CDR3 loop is CASSLGSLAGNEQFF. The CDR3 DNA is TGTGCCAGCAGCTTAGGGTCACTAGCGGGAAATGAGCAGTTCTTC.